The text below deals with one T cell receptor (beta chain). It has no known antigen specificity. Base qualities are not recorded, but no much larger clone differs from it by a single base. These data come from a study of shared clonotypes between healthy human individuals (dated by TCRdb to 2020 to 2021). About the full investigation: The cohort included a few men and a couple of women between 18 and 49 years of age. For each donor, three plates each were used for CD4 naive and CD4 memory, two plates were used for CD8 naive, and one plate was used for CD8 memory. Blood TCR repertoires of a handful of healthy adults were deeply sequenced to estimate repertoire size and the extent of clonotype sharing between individuals. Libraries were prepared and TCR repertoires were sequenced by different laboratories using diverse techniques, in order to increase sequencing depth and limit assay-specific biases. Each donor's leukapheresis produced roughly between roughly 0.94 and 9.5 billion PBMCs. Overall study results and their limits: Based on pairwise subsampling, the degree of clonotype sharing among donors was expected to be affected by sequencing depth. Because the study included a small number of donors, the genetic and exposure-history diversity represented was limited. Compared with non-shared clonotypes, clonotypes shared by all four sorted-subset donors had higher generation probabilities. Rarefaction of sorted-subset datasets indicated incomplete sequencing despite the large sequencing depth. When a few donors were compared, the shared fraction of clonotypes was around 5.1% for naive CD4, 3% to 4% for naive CD8, 2.3% for memory CD4, and approximately 0.4% for memory CD8. Only blood was sampled, and tissue TCR repertoires likely differ from those in blood. Larger estimated clonotype richness was generally found for naive subsets than for memory subsets.

Healthy HIV-negative adults with no recently reported acute infections or vaccinations were included as donors. Every donor was a Caucasian adult residing in Nashville, Tennessee, USA. CD4+ T cells were enriched through magnetic negative selection, after which naive cells were positively selected on CD45RA and the remaining negative fraction served as the memory subset. Blood was collected by leukapheresis, and PBMCs were isolated by Ficoll-Histopaque density gradient centrifugation and then cryopreserved in liquid nitrogen vapor phase. Purity and quantity of every magnetically sorted T cell population were checked by analytical flow cytometry. Each sorted fraction had its genomic DNA isolated and then quantified by UV absorbance on a Nanodrop 2000c. Using the deep immunoSEQ assay, TCR CDR3 regions were amplified from genomic DNA by multiplex PCR. Extracted genomic DNA from each cell subset was spread evenly across all wells of several immunoSEQ 96-well plates, with each plate serving as a replicate. For sorted subsets, each replicate PCR was loaded with roughly 0.2 ug genomic DNA, equivalent to about 33,000 T cell genomes. Purified libraries were measured with a Qubit 3.0 fluorometer, size-checked on a Bioanalyzer 2100, and measured again with the KAPA Library Quantification kit. Each immunoSEQ 96-well plate was sequenced on its own single-read 150-cycle Illumina NextSeq 550 flow cell. As for the original processing: The immunoSEQ output contained only junctional sequences without quality scores, so filtering could not match that applied to full-length reads. Sequences were annotated with PyIR, a Python wrapper for IgBLAST v1.9, and V/J genes and CDR3 were assigned using IMGT germline references. Reads with weak V/J assignments (E-value above 1e-6), missing CDR3, stop codons, out-of-frame junctions, or ambiguous translated residues were removed. V3J clonotypes were defined as sequences sharing an identical inferred V gene, J gene, and CDR3 amino acid sequence. The percentage overlap between two repertoires was calculated by dividing the number of shared unique clonotypes by the size of the smaller repertoire. Richness of each repertoire was evaluated using RTK rarefaction, the Chao1 estimator, and Recon v2.1 estimates of unobserved clonotypes. For all TCRbeta clonotypes obtained by the gDNA method from several donors, generation probabilities were computed with OLGA. TCRdb retrieved this table from immuneACCESS and kept in-frame rearrangements only. Not all clones are present; in checked studies, unresolved V genes account for under half, and no reason is known for the remainder. V and J calls and clone size are as listed in that table; D and trimming were resolved from the DNA. The sample profile shows 2,500,000 or so clones; 93% of them were found once. The top ten hold approximately 0.36% of the sample.

The CDR3 goes from the cysteine to the phenylalanine over 12 residues. Here the CDR3 DNA is all that survives: 36 bases in frame from base 1. CDR1 and CDR2 are drawn from the germline V gene: SNHLY, FYNNEI. The source of this sequence is a man in his late teens or twenties in good health. Some clones in this sample may be carry-over from other donors' samples. Sequencing input: naive CD4+ T cells from PBMCs. The sample's cell subset or site label is to be understood as: CD45RA+ positively selected. The V gene is TRBV2 and the J gene is TRBJ2-7; the D gene is not confidently resolved. The nucleotide sequence reads as follows: TGTGCAGGTTCCCTGAGCTCCTACGAGCAGTACTTC. The encoded protein is CAGSLSSYEQYF.